The 32 T cell receptor beta chains below come from one sample, sequenced in a study of radiotherapy plus CTLA-4 blockade in lung cancer. Generated by immunoSEQ multiplex PCR, the TCRdb table keeps only in-frame clones and is missing some. The table shows about 49,000 clones, with approximately 90% occurring only once. The sample in question was peripheral blood, obtained from a patient treated with radiotherapy plus ipilimumab. The receptors come from a human donor with non-small cell lung cancer whose response to radiotherapy plus ipilimumab could not be evaluated.

The chain is built from TRBV5-1 and TRBJ2-3, with D perhaps TRBD2 (6 bases). The ends were cut back, 3 bases at V and 2 bases at J, with 13 bases in the middle. The CDR3 loop spans 15 amino acids. CDR1 is SGHRS, CDR2 YFSETQ, per germline. The CDR3: CASSSGATYTDTQYF. Here the CDR3 DNA reads TGCGCCAGCAGCTCGGGAGCCACCTACACAGATACGCAGTATTTT.

J is TRBJ2-3 and V is TRBV6-1; D not certain. Looked up from germline, CDR1 is MNHNS and CDR2 is SASEGT. There are 14 residues in the CDR3. V was pared by 3 bases and J by 2 bases, with 9 bases between. The chain's CDR3 is CASSESVLTDTQYF. CDR3 DNA sequence: TGTGCCAGCAGTGAGAGCGTTCTCACAGATACGCAGTATTTT.

The V and J genes are TRBV19 and TRBJ2-2; the match to TRBD2 covers 8 bases. The CDR3 is 15 amino acids. With V trimmed by 7 bases and J by 4 bases, 8 bases remained unmatched. CDR1 is LNHDA, CDR2 SQIVND, per germline (reference sequence). The CDR3 reads CASTLAGLATGELFF. The CDR3 DNA reads as TGTGCCAGTACCCTGGCAGGACTAGCCACCGGGGAGCTGTTTTTT.

The chain carries TRBV28 and TRBJ2-7, with 8 bases matching TRBD1. The V segment lost 9 bases and the J segment 2 bases; nucleotides outside the gene matches: 9. The CDR3 spans 14 residues. Germline V lookup: CDR1 MDHEN, CDR2 SYDVKM. CDR3 in DNA: TGTGCCAGTCGACCAGGGGGCCCCCCCTACGAGCAGTACTTC. It translates to CASRPGGPPYEQYF.

This clone was observed a handful of times. This chain connects TRBV10-1 to TRBJ1-5; TRBD1 aligns across 8 bases. The CDR3 length is 16 residues. V lost 11 bases, J lost 1 base, and 13 bases stayed unmatched. The germline V gene encodes CDR1 WNHNN and CDR2 SYGVQD (reference sequence). This CDR3 reads CALAGGARSSNQPQHF. CDR3 nucleotide sequence: TGCGCCCTCGCAGGGGGCGCGAGGTCGAGCAATCAGCCCCAGCATTTT.

The CDR3 region is CASSIDRTGADTQYF. The CDR3 DNA sequence: TGTGCCAGTAGTATAGATAGGACAGGAGCAGATACGCAGTATTTT. The rearrangement joins TRBV19 to TRBJ2-3; 7 bases are shared with TRBD1. Germline V CDR1 and CDR2: LNHDA, SQIVND (reference sequence). Trimming took 0 bases from V and 4 from J; bases not matched to a gene: 4. The CDR3 is 15 residues long.

The rearrangement uses TRBV5-1 and TRBJ1-2, with TRBD1 identical over 10 bases. The ends lost 5 bases at V and 0 bases at J; junction bases unmatched: 7. From germline, CDR1 is SGHRS and CDR2 YFSETQ. The CDR3 sequence is 16 residues long. The CDR3 DNA follows: TGCGCCAGCAGGTCCGGACAGGGGGAAGCTAACTATGGCTACACCTTC. This gives the protein CASRSGQGEANYGYTF.

The V and J genes are TRBV6-5 and TRBJ1-6, with D possibly being TRBD1 (5 bases). Germline V lookup: CDR1 MNHEY, CDR2 SVGAGI. The CDR3 loop spans 14 amino acids. Trimming removed 2 bases at V and 4 bases at J, with 6 bases between. The CDR3 coding sequence is TGTGCCAGCAGTTACGGACAATATAATTCACCCCTCCACTTT. Protein: CASSYGQYNSPLHF.

V gene TRBV11-2 combines with J gene TRBJ1-6, with 10 bases that match TRBD1. This CDR3 region has 14 residues. V shed 5 bases, J shed 11 bases, and the junction held 6 bases outside the gene matches. Germline lookup yields CDR1 SGHAT and CDR2 FQNNGV. The CDR3 loop is CASSLGQGETPLHF. Here the CDR3 DNA reads TGTGCCAGCAGCCTCGGACAGGGGGAAACACCCCTCCACTTT.

V and J are TRBV7-2 and TRBJ2-7; D remains ambiguous. Trimming took off 1 base at V and 0 bases at J, with 7 bases between the two ends. CDR3 length: 14 amino acids. Germline CDR1 and CDR2: SGHTA and FQGNSA. The CDR3 bases are TGTGCCAGCAGCTTAGGGCACAACTCCTACGAGCAGTACTTC. Its translation is CASSLGHNSYEQYF.

The V call is TRBV5-1, the J call TRBJ2-3; 12 nucleotides line up with TRBD2. Germline lookup yields CDR1 SGHRS and CDR2 YFSETQ. This CDR3 comprises 18 residues. The V and J ends lost 1 base and 5 bases, in that order; junction bases with no gene match: 11. DNA of the CDR3: TGCGCCAGCAGCTTGAAATGGAAACTAGCGGGGGGCGGAGATACGCAGTATTTT. It specifies CASSLKWKLAGGGDTQYF.

A single count supports this clone. The CDR3 is CSVVQRQGAGDTQYF. CDR3 sequence (DNA): TGCAGCGTCGTTCAAAGGCAGGGGGCGGGGGATACGCAGTATTTT. This chain connects TRBV29-1 to TRBJ2-3, with 8 bases identical to TRBD1. V shed 6 bases, J shed 6 bases, and the junction held 14 bases outside the gene matches. CDR1 SQVTM and CDR2 ANQGSEA come from the germline V gene. This CDR3 is built from 15 residues.

The V call is TRBV11-2, the J call TRBJ2-5; 16 bases fit TRBD2. J was trimmed by 3 bases and V by 4 bases; bases with no gene match: 5. CDR1 is SGHAT and CDR2 is FQNNGV in the germline V gene. This CDR3 spans 17 amino acids. The CDR3 is CASSSGLAGGPEETQYF. In DNA form, the CDR3 reads TGTGCCAGCAGCTCGGGACTAGCGGGAGGGCCTGAAGAGACCCAGTACTTC. Using reference TRBV11-2 and TRBJ2-5 for the parts outside the CDR3, the full variable domain is EAGVAQSPRYKIIEKRQSVAFWCNPISGHATLYWYQQILGQGPKLLIQFQNNGVVDDSQLPKDRFSAERLKGVDSTLKIQPAKLEDSAVYLCASSSGLAGGPEETQYFGPGTRLLVL.

This sequence joins TRBV7-9 and TRBJ2-1, with 9 bases aligning to TRBD1. The CDR3 spans 16 residues. The germline V gene has CDR1 SEHNR and CDR2 FQNEAQ (reference sequence). With V trimmed by 2 bases and J by 1 base, 3 bases remained unmatched. CDR3 sequence (DNA): TGTGCCAGCAGCTTAAGGGGGACAGGGTCCTACAATGAGCAGTTCTTC. This sequence encodes CASSLRGTGSYNEQFF.

The chain carries TRBV30 and TRBJ2-1; 8 positions match TRBD1. V dropped 7 bases and J dropped 9; count of bases not matched to a gene: 8. CDR3 size: 12 residues. The V gene's germline CDR1 is GTSNPN and CDR2 SVGIG (reference sequence). The CDR3 is CAYQTGDGEQFF. The CDR3 bases are TGTGCCTACCAGACAGGGGACGGTGAGCAGTTCTTC.

The chain has TRBV7-9 and TRBJ1-1; 8 bases are a match to TRBD1. The CDR3 totals 15 residues. Germline loops: CDR1 SEHNR, CDR2 FQNEAQ (reference sequence). The trim removed 5 bases at V and 6 bases at J, leaving 11 bases unmatched. CDR3 nucleotide sequence: TGTGCCAGCAGCCCCCCGGGACAGGTGGCCCCTGAAGCTTTCTTT. This encodes CASSPPGQVAPEAFF.

The chain recombines TRBV6-1 with TRBJ1-5; D is unclear. Germline V gives CDR1 MNHNS, CDR2 SASEGT. Trimming took off 6 bases at V and 0 bases at J, with 9 bases between the two ends. The CDR3 length is 14 residues. The CDR3 reads CASRDQDSNQPQHF. The CDR3 DNA reads as TGTGCCAGCAGGGATCAGGATAGCAATCAGCCCCAGCATTTT.

The gene calls are TRBV7-2 and TRBJ2-7, with 8 bases fitting TRBD1. V shed 3 bases and J 4 bases; nucleotides not matched to a gene: 8. Germline V gene lookup returns CDR1 SGHTA and CDR2 FQGNSA. This CDR3 is 15 amino acids long. DNA for the CDR3: TGTGCCAGCAGCTTTGAGGACAGGGTTGGGTACGAGCAGTACTTC. Protein product: CASSFEDRVGYEQYF.

The rearrangement joins TRBV5-1 to TRBJ2-1; 8 bases fit TRBD2. This CDR3 spans 17 amino acids. Germline CDR1 and CDR2: SGHRS and YFSETQ. V dropped 3 bases and J dropped 2; count of bases not matched to a gene: 10. CDR3 coding DNA: TGCGCCAGCAGCTGGGAGATAAGCGGGAGCACCTACAATGAGCAGTTCTTC. This sequence encodes CASSWEISGSTYNEQFF.

This chain joins TRBV7-8 and TRBJ1-2, with D maybe TRBD1 (6 bases). Germline CDR1 reads SGHVS; CDR2 reads FQNEAQ. The V end was cut by 2 bases, the J end by 3 bases, with 19 bases between. This CDR3 comprises 17 residues. The CDR3 spells CASSLTLPGVMDYGYTF. CDR3 in DNA: TGTGCCAGCAGCTTAACACTCCCAGGGGTGATGGACTATGGCTACACCTTC.

J is TRBJ2-5 and V is TRBV7-2; TRBD2 matches at 9 bases. The CDR3 extends over 14 amino acids. Germline loops: CDR1 SGHTA, CDR2 FQGNSA. V lost 5 bases to trimming and J lost 7 bases; unmatched junction nucleotides: 8. In nucleotides, the CDR3 is TGTGCCAGCAGCGAGCCTAGCGGGACGGGGACCCAGTACTTC. Translated: CASSEPSGTGTQYF.

This sequence joins TRBV2 and TRBJ2-3, with 9 positions matching TRBD2. J was trimmed by 2 bases and V by 8 bases; bases with no gene match: 11. Germline loops: CDR1 SNHLY, CDR2 FYNNEI. This CDR3 spans 16 amino acids. The CDR3 is CASRLIAGGVTDTQYF. The CDR3 DNA sequence: TGTGCCAGCCGGCTAATTGCGGGGGGGGTCACAGATACGCAGTATTTT.

In this sample, this clone turned up a few times. The chain couples TRBV29-1 to TRBJ2-7; 7 bases match TRBD1. After removal of 1 base from V and 4 bases from J, the junction contained 4 bases not matched to a gene. There are 13 residues in the CDR3. Germline V CDR1 and CDR2: SQVTM, ANQGSEA. CDR3: CSVEGQGRYEQYF. The CDR3 DNA follows: TGCAGCGTTGAAGGACAGGGAAGGTACGAGCAGTACTTC.

The chain carries TRBV6-6 and TRBJ2-7, with D possibly TRBD1 on 7 matching bases. The V and J ends lost 6 bases and 2 bases respectively, with 17 bases between them. This CDR3 region has 15 residues. From germline, CDR1 is MNHNY and CDR2 SVGAGI (reference sequence). The CDR3 is CASRRIGGTAYEQYF. CDR3 in DNA: TGTGCCAGCAGAAGGATCGGCGGGACAGCCTACGAGCAGTACTTC.

The chain employs TRBV27 and TRBJ2-5; D is perhaps TRBD2 (5 bases). The CDR3 spans 15 residues. Per germline, CDR1 MNHEY and CDR2 SMNVEV (reference sequence). Between the trimmed V and J ends, which lost 1 base and 0 bases, there was a span of 9 bases. The CDR3 spells CASSLYQDYQETQYF. For the CDR3, the DNA is TGTGCCAGCAGTTTATACCAGGACTACCAAGAGACCCAGTACTTC.

This sequence joins TRBV5-6 and TRBJ2-1, with 10 positions matching TRBD2. Trimming took 3 bases from V and 7 from J; bases not matched to a gene: 7. The germline gives CDR1 SGHDT, CDR2 YYEEEE. The length of the CDR3 is 15 residues. The CDR3 loop reads CASSSLAGVRNEQFF. In DNA form, the CDR3 reads TGTGCCAGCAGCTCCCTAGCGGGAGTACGGAATGAGCAGTTCTTC.

With regard to this clone: Additional DNA sequences in this sample encode the identical CDR3. This sequence joins TRBV20-1 and TRBJ1-1; D remains ambiguous. V dropped 0 bases and J dropped 8 bases, with 7 bases sitting between them. This CDR3 comprises 11 residues. The V gene's germline CDR1 is DFQATT and CDR2 SNEGSKA (reference sequence). The CDR3 nucleotides read TGCAGTGCTAGAGATCTCTTGGAAGCTTTCTTT. This codes for CSARDLLEAFF.

This chain connects TRBV5-4 to TRBJ2-2; TRBD1 aligns across 7 bases. V was pared by 2 bases and J by 4 bases, with 5 bases of the junction left unmatched. The CDR3 extends over 15 amino acids. CDR1 is SGHNT and CDR2 is YYREEE in the germline V gene (reference sequence). Here the CDR3 reads CASSLDRVGTGELFF. CDR3 nucleotides: TGTGCCAGCAGCTTAGACAGGGTGGGCACCGGGGAGCTGTTTTTT.

This clone appeared a single time. The gene calls are TRBV7-2 and TRBJ2-2, with 10 positions matching TRBD2. Per germline, CDR1 SGHTA and CDR2 FQGNSA. After removal of 5 bases from V and 6 bases from J, the junction contained 15 bases not matched to a gene. This CDR3 contains 18 residues. The CDR3 loop is CASSTPNSGGAGSGELFF. The CDR3 DNA reads TGTGCCAGCAGCACCCCCAACAGCGGGGGGGCTGGCTCCGGGGAGCTGTTTTTT.

V and J are TRBV28 and TRBJ2-1; 8 nucleotides match TRBD2. The CDR3 loop spans 18 amino acids. The V gene's germline CDR1 is MDHEN and CDR2 SYDVKM. Trimming cost V 4 bases and J 4 bases; bases outside gene matches: 15. The CDR3 region has the DNA TGTGCCAGCAGTTGGCGGCGGGCCAGCGGGAGCGGTTACAATGAGCAGTTCTTC. Translated: CASSWRRASGSGYNEQFF. The whole variable domain, remainder taken from reference TRBV28 and TRBJ2-1, is DVKVTQSSRYLVKRTGEKVFLECVQDMDHENMFWYRQDPGLGLRLIYFSYDVKMKEKGDIPEGYSVSREKKERFSLILESASTNQTSMYLCASSWRRASGSGYNEQFFGPGTRLTVL.

This clone turned up a few times. The chain recombines TRBV6-5 with TRBJ1-5; D is unresolved. In germline, CDR1 is MNHEY, CDR2 SVGAGI. V dropped 3 bases and J dropped 0 bases, with 9 bases sitting between them. This CDR3 is 15 amino acids long. CDR3 residues: CASSYLPGSNQPQHF. In nucleotides, the CDR3 is TGTGCCAGCAGTTATCTCCCCGGTAGCAATCAGCCCCAGCATTTT.

J is TRBJ1-2 and V is TRBV6-5, with TRBD1 matching over 7 bases. Germline CDR1 and CDR2: MNHEY and SVGAGI. The CDR3 consists of 15 residues. V gave up 3 bases and J gave up 0 bases; unmatched junction bases: 4. CDR3 protein: CASSYDRDPNYGYTF. The DNA for the CDR3 is TGTGCCAGCAGTTATGACAGGGACCCTAACTATGGCTACACCTTC.